This record concerns one T cell receptor (beta chain) sequence. Its antigen is undetermined. Per germline, CDR1 MGHRA and CDR2 YSYEKL. The CDR3 spans 16 residues. V was pared by 4 bases and J by 3 bases, with 15 bases between. This entry belongs to a study of regulatory T cells in long-lasting Graves disease. General study results and limits: TCR diversity was lower in persistent than newly diagnosed Graves' disease. There was favoring of TRBV28, TRBJ1-2 and TRBJ2-5 in persistent disease.

As to time point: persistent/refractory GD, antithyroid drugs over 5 years with positive TRAb. Generation of the TCR library employed RNA extracted from PBMCs. Arm-PCR with iRepertoire HTBI primers amplified the CDR3 regions for these TCR beta libraries. Per the authors' pipeline: Identification across samples found 62 TRBV and 12 to 15 TRBJ segments. One entry per CDR3 protein results from TCRdb running MiXCR on the multiplex PCR reads. Here the V and J calls rest on TCRdb's processing, not on the authors' analysis. The sample lists 400,000 to 500,000 distinct CDR3 sequences, 21% occurring once. The source material was peripheral blood mononuclear cells (PBMCs), sampled when the disease was refractory, from a patient treated with antithyroid drugs. The sequence derives from a female donor with Graves disease. The chain carries TRBV4-1 and TRBJ2-2; D is possibly TRBD1 or TRBD2 (7 bases each). The CDR3 reads CASSPQGRGDTGELFF. The CDR3 DNA follows: TGCGCCAGCAGCCCACAGGGGAGGGGGGACACCGGGGAGCTGTTTTTT.